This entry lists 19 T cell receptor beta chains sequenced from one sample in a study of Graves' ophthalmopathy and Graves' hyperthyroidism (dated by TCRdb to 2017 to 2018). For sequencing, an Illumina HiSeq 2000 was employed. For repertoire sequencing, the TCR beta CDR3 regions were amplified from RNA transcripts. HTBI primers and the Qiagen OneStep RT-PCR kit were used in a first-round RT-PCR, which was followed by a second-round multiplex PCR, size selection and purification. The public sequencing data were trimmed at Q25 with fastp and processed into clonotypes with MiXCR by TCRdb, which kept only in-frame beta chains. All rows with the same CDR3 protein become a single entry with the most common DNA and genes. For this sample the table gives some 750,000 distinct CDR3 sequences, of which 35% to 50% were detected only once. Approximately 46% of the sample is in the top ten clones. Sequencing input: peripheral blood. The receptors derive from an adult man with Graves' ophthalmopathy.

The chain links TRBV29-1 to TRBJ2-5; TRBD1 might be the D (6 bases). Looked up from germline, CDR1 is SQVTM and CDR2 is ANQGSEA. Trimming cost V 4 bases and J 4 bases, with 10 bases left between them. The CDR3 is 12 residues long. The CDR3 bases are TGCAGCGTTGTTAGGGGGTTAGAGACCCAGTACTTC. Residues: CSVVRGLETQYF. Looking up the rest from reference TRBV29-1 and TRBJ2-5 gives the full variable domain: SAVISQKPSRDICQRGTSLTIQCQVDSQVTMMFWYRQQPGQSLTLIATANQGSEATYESGFVIDKFPISRPNLTFSTLTVSNMSPEDSSIYLCSVVRGLETQYFGPGTRLLVL.

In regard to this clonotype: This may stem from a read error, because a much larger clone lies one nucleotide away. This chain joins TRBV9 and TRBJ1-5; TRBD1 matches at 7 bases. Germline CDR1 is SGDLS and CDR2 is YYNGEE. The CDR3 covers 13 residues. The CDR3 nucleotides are TGTGCCAGCAGCGCACAGGGGCGTCAGCTCCAGCATTTT. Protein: CASSAQGRQLQHF.

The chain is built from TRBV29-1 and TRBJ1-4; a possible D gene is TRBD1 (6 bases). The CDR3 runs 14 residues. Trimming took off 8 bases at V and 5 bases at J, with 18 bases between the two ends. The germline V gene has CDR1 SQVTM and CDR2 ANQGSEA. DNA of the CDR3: TGCAGCCTGAGAGGGGGTAGCGGGAATGAAAAACTGTTTTTT. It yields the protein CSLRGGSGNEKLFF. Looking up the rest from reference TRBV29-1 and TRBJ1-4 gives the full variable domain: SAVISQKPSRDICQRGTSLTIQCQVDSQVTMMFWYRQQPGQSLTLIATANQGSEATYESGFVIDKFPISRPNLTFSTLTVSNMSPEDSSIYLCSLRGGSGNEKLFFGSGTQLSVL.

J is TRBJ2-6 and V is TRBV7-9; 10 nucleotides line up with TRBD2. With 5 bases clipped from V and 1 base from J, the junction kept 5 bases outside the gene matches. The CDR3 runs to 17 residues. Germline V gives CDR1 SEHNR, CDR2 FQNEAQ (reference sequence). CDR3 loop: CASSAGLATSGANVLTF. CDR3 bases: TGTGCCAGCAGCGCGGGACTAGCGACATCTGGGGCCAACGTCCTGACTTTC.

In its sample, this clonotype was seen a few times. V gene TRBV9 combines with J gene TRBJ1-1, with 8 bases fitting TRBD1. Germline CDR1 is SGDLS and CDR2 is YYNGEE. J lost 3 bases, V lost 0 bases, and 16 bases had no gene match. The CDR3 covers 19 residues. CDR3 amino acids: CASSVDVGRGQLVDTEAFF. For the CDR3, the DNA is TGTGCCAGCAGCGTAGATGTCGGCAGGGGGCAATTGGTGGACACTGAAGCTTTCTTT.

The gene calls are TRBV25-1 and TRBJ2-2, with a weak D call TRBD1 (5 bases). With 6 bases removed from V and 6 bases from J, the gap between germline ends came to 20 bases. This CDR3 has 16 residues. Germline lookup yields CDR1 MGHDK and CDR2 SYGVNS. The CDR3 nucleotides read TGTGCCAGCAGGGCCCTCGATAGGGGAACGGCCGGGGAGCTGTTTTTT. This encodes CASRALDRGTAGELFF.

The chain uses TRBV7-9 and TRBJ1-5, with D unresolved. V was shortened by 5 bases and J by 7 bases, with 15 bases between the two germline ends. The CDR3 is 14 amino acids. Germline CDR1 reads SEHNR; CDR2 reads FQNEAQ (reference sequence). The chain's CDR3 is CASSQDRVDQPQHF. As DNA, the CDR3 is TGTGCCAGCAGCCAAGATAGGGTAGACCAGCCCCAGCATTTT.

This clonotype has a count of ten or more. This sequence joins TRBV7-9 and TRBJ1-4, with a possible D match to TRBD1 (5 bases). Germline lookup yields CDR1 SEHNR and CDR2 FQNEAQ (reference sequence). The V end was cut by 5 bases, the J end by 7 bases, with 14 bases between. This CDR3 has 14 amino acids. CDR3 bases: TGTGCCAGCAGCCACGGGGGGGGAAGTGAAAAACTGTTTTTT. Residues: CASSHGGGSEKLFF.

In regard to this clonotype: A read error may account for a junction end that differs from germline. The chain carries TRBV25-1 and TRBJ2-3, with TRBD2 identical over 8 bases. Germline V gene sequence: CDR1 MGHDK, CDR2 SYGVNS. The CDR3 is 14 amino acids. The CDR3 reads CAGRRLALTDTQYF. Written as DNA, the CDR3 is TGTGCCGGCAGAAGACTAGCGCTCACAGATACGCAGTATTTT.

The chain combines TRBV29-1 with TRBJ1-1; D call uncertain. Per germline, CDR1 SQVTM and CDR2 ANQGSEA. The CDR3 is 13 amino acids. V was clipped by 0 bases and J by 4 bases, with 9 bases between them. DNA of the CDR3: TGCAGCGTTGAAGAACAGCTTGGCACTGAAGCTTTCTTT. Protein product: CSVEEQLGTEAFF.

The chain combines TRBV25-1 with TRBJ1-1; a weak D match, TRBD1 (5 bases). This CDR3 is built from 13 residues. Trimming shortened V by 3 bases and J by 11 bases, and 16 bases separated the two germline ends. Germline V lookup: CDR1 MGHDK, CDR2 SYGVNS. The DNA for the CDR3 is TGTGCCAGCAGTGATCAGGGATGGGGAGGGGCTTTCTTT. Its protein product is CASSDQGWGGAFF.

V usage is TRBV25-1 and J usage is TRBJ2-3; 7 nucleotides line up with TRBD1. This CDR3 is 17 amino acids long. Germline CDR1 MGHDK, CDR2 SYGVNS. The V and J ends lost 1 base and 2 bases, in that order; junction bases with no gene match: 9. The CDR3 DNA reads TGTGCCAGCAGTGAATCAGAAAGGGGGCTTTCCACAGATACGCAGTATTTT. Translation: CASSESERGLSTDTQYF.

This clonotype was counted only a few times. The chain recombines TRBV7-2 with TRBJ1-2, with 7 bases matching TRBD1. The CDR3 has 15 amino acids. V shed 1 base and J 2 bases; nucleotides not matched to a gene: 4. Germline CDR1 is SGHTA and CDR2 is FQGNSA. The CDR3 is CASSLELQGNYGYTF. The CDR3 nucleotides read TGTGCCAGCAGCTTAGAATTACAGGGGAACTATGGCTACACCTTC.

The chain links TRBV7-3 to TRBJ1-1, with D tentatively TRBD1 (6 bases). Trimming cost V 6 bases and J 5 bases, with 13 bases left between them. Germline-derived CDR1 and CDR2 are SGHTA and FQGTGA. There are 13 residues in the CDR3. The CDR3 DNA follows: TGTGCCAGCAGGGCGGGGGGGGCGACTGAAGCTTTCTTT. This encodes CASRAGGATEAFF.

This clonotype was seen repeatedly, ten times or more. This chain's CDR3 is CASKWAGSYEQYF. The CDR3, as DNA: TGTGCCAGCAAGTGGGCAGGCTCCTACGAGCAGTACTTC. This rearrangement joins TRBV2 to TRBJ2-7; D remains unclear. Germline V gene data show CDR1 as SNHLY and CDR2 as FYNNEI. Trimming stripped 7 bases from V and 0 bases from J, with 10 bases between. The length of the CDR3 is 13 residues.

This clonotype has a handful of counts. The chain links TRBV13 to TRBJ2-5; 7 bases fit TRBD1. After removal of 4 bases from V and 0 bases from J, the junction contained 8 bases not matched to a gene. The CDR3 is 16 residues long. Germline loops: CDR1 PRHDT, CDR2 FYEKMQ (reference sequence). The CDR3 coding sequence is TGTGCCAGCAGCTGGGCCAGGACAGGAAACCAAGAGACCCAGTACTTC. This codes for CASSWARTGNQETQYF.

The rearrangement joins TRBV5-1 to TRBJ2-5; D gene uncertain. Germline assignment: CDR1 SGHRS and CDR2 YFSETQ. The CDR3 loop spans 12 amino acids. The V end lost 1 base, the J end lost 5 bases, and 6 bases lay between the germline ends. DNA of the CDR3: TGCGCCAGCAGCTTGCGAACGGAGACCCAGTACTTC. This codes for CASSLRTETQYF.

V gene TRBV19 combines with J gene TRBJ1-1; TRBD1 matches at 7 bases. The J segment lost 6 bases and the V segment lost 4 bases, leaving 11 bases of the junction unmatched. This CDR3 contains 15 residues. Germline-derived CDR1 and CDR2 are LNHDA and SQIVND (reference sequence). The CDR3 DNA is TGTGCCAGTAGTACACTGACAGGGTTTATCGCTGAAGCTTTCTTT. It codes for CASSTLTGFIAEAFF.

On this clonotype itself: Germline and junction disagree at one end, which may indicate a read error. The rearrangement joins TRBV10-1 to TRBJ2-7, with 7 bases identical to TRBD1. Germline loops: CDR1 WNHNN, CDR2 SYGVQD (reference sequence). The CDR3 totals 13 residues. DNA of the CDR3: TGCGCCAGCAGTGAGTCAGAGACAGGGCTGCAGTGCTTC. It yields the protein CASSESETGLQCF.